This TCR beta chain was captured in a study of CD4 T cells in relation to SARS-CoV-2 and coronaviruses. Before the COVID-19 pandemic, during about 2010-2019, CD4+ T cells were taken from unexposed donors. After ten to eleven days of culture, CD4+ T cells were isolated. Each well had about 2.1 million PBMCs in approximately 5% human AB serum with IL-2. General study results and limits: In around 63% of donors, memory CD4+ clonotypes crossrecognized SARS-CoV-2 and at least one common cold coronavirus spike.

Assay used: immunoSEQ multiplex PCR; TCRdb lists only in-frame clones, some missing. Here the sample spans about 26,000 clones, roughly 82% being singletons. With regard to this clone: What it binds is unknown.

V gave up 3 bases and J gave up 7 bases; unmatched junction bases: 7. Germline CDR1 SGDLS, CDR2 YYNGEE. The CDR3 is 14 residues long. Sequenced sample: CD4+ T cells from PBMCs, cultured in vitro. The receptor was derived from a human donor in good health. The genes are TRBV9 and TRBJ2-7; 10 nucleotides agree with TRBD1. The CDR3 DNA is TGTGCCAGCAGCGCCAGACAGGGGGCGCGAGAGCAGTACTTC. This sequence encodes CASSARQGAREQYF.